The 20 T cell receptor beta chains listed next were all sequenced from one sample in a study of beta chain features in type 1 diabetes. Reverse transcription of all isolated RNA meant that expressed TCRB transcripts were sequenced. Sequenced by immunoSEQ multiplex PCR; TCRdb stores in-frame clones only, minus some. The repertoire holds 680,000 or so clones, with 15% as singletons. The specimen sequenced was naive CD4+ T cells from blood. All receptors come from a man between 18 and 29 years old in good health.

The chain employs TRBV7-6 and TRBJ1-2; possibly TRBD1 for D (6 bases). The CDR3 consists of 12 residues. Germline CDR1 and CDR2: SGHVS and FNYEAQ. Trimming removed 3 bases from V and 5 bases from J, with 7 bases in between. The CDR3 nucleotides read TGTGCCAGCAGCTTGCAGGGGTATGGCTACACCTTC. Its translation: CASSLQGYGYTF. Based on the CDR3 plus reference TRBV7-6 and TRBJ1-2, the full variable domain is GAGVSQSPRYKVTKRGQDVALRCDPISGHVSLYWYRQALGQGPEFLTYFNYEAQQDKSGLPNDRFSAERPEGSISTLTIQRTEQRDSAMYRCASSLQGYGYTFGSGTRLTVV.

This clone was counted a few times. This chain links TRBV19 with TRBJ2-7; 7 bases are shared with TRBD1. The CDR3 is 15 amino acids. The germline gives CDR1 LNHDA, CDR2 SQIVND (reference sequence). V gave up 3 bases and J gave up 4 bases; unmatched junction bases: 9. The CDR3 region has the DNA TGTGCCAGTAGTATGAGGGGGCAGAATCCTTACGAGCAGTACTTC. Amino acid sequence: CASSMRGQNPYEQYF.

This clone occurred a few times. The rearrangement joins TRBV4-2 to TRBJ2-5; D is unclear. In germline, CDR1 is LGHNA, CDR2 YNFKEQ. V was trimmed by 2 bases and J by 2 bases, leaving 3 bases between them. The CDR3 loop spans 12 amino acids. CDR3 sequence (DNA): TGTGCCAGCAGCCAACCACAAGAGACCCAGTACTTC. Translation: CASSQPQETQYF.

This clone was counted a single time. The sample holds other DNA sequences that translate to the same CDR3. The genes are TRBV5-1 and TRBJ2-5, with 7 bases aligning to TRBD2. Germline V gene sequence: CDR1 SGHRS, CDR2 YFSETQ. This CDR3 is built from 15 residues. The trim removed 0 bases at V and 1 base at J, leaving 3 bases unmatched. CDR3 residues: CASSLVLASQETQYF. Here the CDR3 DNA reads TGCGCCAGCAGCTTGGTACTAGCGAGCCAAGAGACCCAGTACTTC.

This clone appeared a single time. This chain joins TRBV18 and TRBJ2-5; tentatively, D is TRBD2 (6 bases). The germline V and J ends were trimmed by 6 bases and 0 bases, with 20 bases remaining between them. The germline V gene encodes CDR1 KGHSH and CDR2 LQKENI. The length of the CDR3 is 17 residues. For the CDR3, the DNA is TGTGCCAGCTCGGAGGGTTTGACGGACTACTACCAAGAGACCCAGTACTTC. This sequence encodes CASSEGLTDYYQETQYF.

The rearrangement uses TRBV18 and TRBJ2-6; no clear D gene. The CDR3 is 14 amino acids. Germline CDR1 reads KGHSH; CDR2 reads LQKENI. Trimming removed 9 bases at V and 4 bases at J, with 13 bases between. The chain's CDR3 is CASRLGSGANVLTF. The CDR3 region has the DNA TGTGCCAGTAGGCTGGGCAGCGGGGCCAACGTCCTGACTTTC.

This clone has a handful of counts. The chain uses TRBV10-3 and TRBJ2-7; a possible D gene is TRBD1 (5 bases). CDR3 length: 12 residues. Deletions cut 3 bases from V and 6 bases from J, with 9 bases between. Germline V lookup: CDR1 ENHRY, CDR2 SYGVKD. The CDR3 region has the DNA TGTGCCATCAGTGAAGGGGTCGTCGAGCAGTACTTC. This sequence encodes CAISEGVVEQYF.

This clone was seen only a few times. The V call is TRBV27, the J call TRBJ2-1, with 7 bases fitting TRBD2. This CDR3 comprises 18 residues. Losses at the gene ends were 11 bases for V and 0 bases for J; bases not matched to a gene: 19. Germline-derived CDR1 and CDR2 are MNHEY and SMNVEV (reference sequence). The CDR3 DNA sequence: TGTGCCGGGGCTGGGGGGACGGGAGGTGAAAGCTCCTACAATGAGCAGTTCTTC. It yields the protein CAGAGGTGGESSYNEQFF.

V gene TRBV4-2 combines with J gene TRBJ2-7; TRBD1 is a possible D gene (6 bases). With 4 bases removed from V and 3 bases from J, the gap between germline ends came to 13 bases. Germline V CDR1 and CDR2: LGHNA, YNFKEQ. The CDR3 extends over 14 amino acids. The CDR3 sequence: CASSRTVFDYEQYF. Here the CDR3 DNA reads TGTGCCAGCAGCCGGACAGTTTTTGACTACGAGCAGTACTTC.

This clone appeared a few times. V is TRBV5-4 and J is TRBJ2-3; no clear D gene. The CDR3 contains 17 residues. Germline V lookup: CDR1 SGHNT, CDR2 YYREEE (reference sequence). V shed 4 bases and J shed 2 bases, with 20 bases lying between them. CDR3 sequence: CASSPALLARYTDTQYF. As DNA, the CDR3 is TGTGCCAGCAGCCCAGCTCTACTGGCACGGTACACAGATACGCAGTATTTT. Drawing the rest from reference TRBV5-4 and TRBJ2-3, the complete variable domain is ETGVTQSPTHLIKTRGQQVTLRCSSQSGHNTVSWYQQALGQGPQFIFQYYREEENGRGNFPPRFSGLQFPNYSSELNVNALELDDSALYLCASSPALLARYTDTQYFGPGTRLTVL.

This clone has just a few counts. The chain recombines TRBV25-1 with TRBJ1-1; a weak D match, TRBD1 (5 bases). Trimming took off 1 base at V and 4 bases at J, with 7 bases between the two ends. The CDR3 has 13 residues. The germline V gene encodes CDR1 MGHDK and CDR2 SYGVNS. CDR3 region: CASSEFRGTEAFF. The CDR3 DNA follows: TGTGCCAGCAGTGAATTTAGGGGCACTGAAGCTTTCTTT.

This clone was detected only a few times. This sample includes further DNA sequences coding for the same CDR3. The chain carries TRBV28 and TRBJ1-2, with a weak D call TRBD1 (6 bases). Trimming left V 3 bases short and J 2 bases short, with 10 bases between. This CDR3 has 14 amino acids. Germline V gene lookup returns CDR1 MDHEN and CDR2 SYDVKM. DNA for the CDR3: TGTGCCAGCAGTTTGCAGGGGCGCAACTATGGCTACACCTTC. This translates into CASSLQGRNYGYTF.

This clone was seen ten or more times. V usage is TRBV7-3 and J usage is TRBJ2-4; TRBD2 is a possible D gene (5 bases). The CDR3 has 15 amino acids. Germline V lookup: CDR1 SGHTA, CDR2 FQGTGA. The V and J ends lost 0 bases and 3 bases respectively, with 9 bases between them. CDR3 sequence (DNA): TGTGCCAGCAGCTTAACCGGGGAAGGCAAAAACATTCAGTACTTC. Translation gives CASSLTGEGKNIQYF.

This rearrangement joins TRBV7-2 to TRBJ1-1; TRBD1 aligns across 8 bases. The CDR3 is made up of 14 amino acids. The germline CDR1 and CDR2 sequences are SGHTA and FQGNSA. V lost 4 bases, J lost 4 bases, and 5 bases stayed unmatched. The CDR3 spells CASSSQGASTEAFF. As DNA, the CDR3 is TGTGCCAGCAGCTCGCAGGGGGCAAGCACTGAAGCTTTCTTT.

The chain joins TRBV10-3 to TRBJ2-5; the D call may be TRBD1 or TRBD2 (5 bases each). Matching the DNA end better, TRBJ2-7 makes the J call doubtful. The CDR3 length is 13 residues. From germline, CDR1 is ENHRY and CDR2 SYGVKD. The CDR3 sequence is CAIRKEGIYEQYF. CDR3 nucleotides: TGTGCCATCCGGAAAGAGGGGATCTACGAGCAGTACTTC.

This clone was counted only a few times. The rearrangement links TRBV18 to TRBJ2-5, with D tentatively TRBD2 (5 bases). Per germline, CDR1 KGHSH and CDR2 LQKENI. The CDR3 totals 14 residues. V was pared by 3 bases and J by 5 bases, with 13 bases between. CDR3 DNA: TGTGCCAGCTCACCGGGCGGTCCGGGGGAGACCCAGTACTTC. The encoded protein is CASSPGGPGETQYF.

This clone turned up a few times. The rearrangement joins TRBV18 to TRBJ1-1; 7 nucleotides line up with TRBD1. The CDR3 has 13 amino acids. The V and J ends lost 6 bases and 4 bases, in that order; junction bases with no gene match: 5. Germline loops: CDR1 KGHSH, CDR2 LQKENI. CDR3 coding DNA: TGTGCCAGCTCGTCCTCAGGGGGCACTGAAGCTTTCTTT. Translated: CASSSSGGTEAFF.

This clone was detected many times. V and J are TRBV28 and TRBJ2-7; D unclear. The V gene lost 4 bases and the J gene lost 3 bases, with 19 bases spanning the gap. There are 16 residues in the CDR3. Germline V lookup: CDR1 MDHEN, CDR2 SYDVKM. CDR3 bases: TGTGCCAGCAGTTGGGCCAGCCGGTCCTATCGCTACGAGCAGTACTTC. Its protein product is CASSWASRSYRYEQYF.

This clone was found a few times. The J gene is TRBJ2-2, the V gene TRBV11-2, with unresolved D. Germline CDR1 SGHAT, CDR2 FQNNGV. V was clipped by 5 bases and J by 8 bases, with 18 bases between them. This CDR3 comprises 15 residues. The CDR3 here is CASSPIFGSQGELFF. The CDR3 DNA reads TGTGCCAGCAGCCCCATTTTTGGGTCTCAGGGGGAGCTGTTTTTT.

This clone occurred a few times. The genes are TRBV27 and TRBJ2-7; no definite D call. The V end lost 2 bases, the J end lost 3 bases, and 23 bases lay between the germline ends. This CDR3 is built from 18 residues. CDR1 and CDR2 (germline): MNHEY, SMNVEV (reference sequence). CDR3 in amino acids: CASSLAYPPDGSHYEQYF. The CDR3 region has the DNA TGTGCCAGCAGTTTAGCCTACCCACCTGACGGATCCCACTACGAGCAGTACTTC.